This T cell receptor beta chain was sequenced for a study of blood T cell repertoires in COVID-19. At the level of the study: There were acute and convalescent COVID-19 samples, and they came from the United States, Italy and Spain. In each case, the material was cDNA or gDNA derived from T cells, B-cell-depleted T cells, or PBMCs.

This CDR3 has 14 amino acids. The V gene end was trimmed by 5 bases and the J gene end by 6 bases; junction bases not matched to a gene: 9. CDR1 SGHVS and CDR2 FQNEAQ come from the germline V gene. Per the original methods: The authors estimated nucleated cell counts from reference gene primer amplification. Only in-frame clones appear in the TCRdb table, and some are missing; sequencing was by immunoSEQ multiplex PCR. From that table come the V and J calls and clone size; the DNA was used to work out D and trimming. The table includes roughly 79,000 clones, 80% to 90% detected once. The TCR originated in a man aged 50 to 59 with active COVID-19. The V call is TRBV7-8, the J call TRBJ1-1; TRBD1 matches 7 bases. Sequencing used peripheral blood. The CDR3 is CASSPNPGQPEAFF. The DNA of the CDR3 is TGTGCCAGCAGCCCAAACCCGGGACAGCCTGAAGCTTTCTTT.